This TCR beta chain was retrieved from a study of T cell responses to AZD1222 COVID-19 vaccine. Study conclusions and caveats: Baseline seropositivity characterized only 5 to 7 AZD1222 recipients. Donors were largely white British and mainly female; clonal diversity was possibly underestimated. Spike-specific TCR breadth and depth went up after people got two AZD1222 doses.

Here immunoSEQ multiplex PCR was the method, and the copy in TCRdb shows in-frame clones only, minus some. The sample has approximately 120,000 clones, just under 90% seen once. Remarks on this clone: Its specificity is not known.

This clonotype originated in an adult in good health. The specimen was peripheral blood, collected on day 0 of AZD1222 vaccination.

The CDR3 loop is CASSRSLLAGGGFDTQYF. CDR3 nucleotides: TGTGCCAGTAGCCGATCCCTCCTAGCGGGAGGGGGTTTCGATACGCAGTATTTT. The chain employs TRBV19 and TRBJ2-3; 12 nucleotides agree with TRBD2. The CDR3 has 18 residues. Germline V CDR1 and CDR2: LNHDA, SQIVND (reference sequence). With V trimmed by 6 bases and J by 6 bases, 16 bases remained unmatched.